This TCR beta chain was retrieved from a study of blood T cells in healthy people across ages. Of note for this clonotype: Antigen: not known.

Study results and limitations: While age rose, TCR beta diversity per million T cells dropped in a roughly linear way. Percentage of naive T cells showed a strong correlation with TCR beta diversity.

V was trimmed by 4 bases and J by 7 bases, leaving 17 bases between them. Germline V lookup: CDR1 MNHEY, CDR2 SMNVEV (reference sequence). CDR3 length: 15 amino acids. The authors drew about 10 milliliters of peripheral blood from each donor. The use of a sample-barcoded 5' primer and a J-beta primer mix characterized a second PCR of 7 to 11 cycles. Tags on each cDNA molecule came from a template-switch adaptor with 12 random nucleotides. TCRdb re-analysed the 5' RACE reads in MiXCR, keeping a single row per CDR3 protein. This sample carries 2 million or so distinct CDR3 sequences, about 49% of them seen once, and the ten largest clones take 2% to 2.5%.

This chain connects TRBV27 to TRBJ1-5; D is undetermined. Sequencing used blood. The clonotype comes from a woman between 40 and 50 years old in good health. CDR3 amino acids: CASSSLGVPGQPQHF. CDR3 bases: TGTGCCAGCAGTTCCCTCGGGGTCCCTGGGCAGCCCCAGCATTTT.